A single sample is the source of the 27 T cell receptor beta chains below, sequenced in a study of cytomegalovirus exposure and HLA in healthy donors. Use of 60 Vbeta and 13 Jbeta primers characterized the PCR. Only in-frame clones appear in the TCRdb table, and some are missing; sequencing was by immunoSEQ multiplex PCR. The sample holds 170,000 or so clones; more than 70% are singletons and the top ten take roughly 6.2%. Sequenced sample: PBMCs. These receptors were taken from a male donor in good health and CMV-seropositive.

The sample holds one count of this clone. The CDR3, as DNA: TGCGCCAGCAGCTTGCTTCCGGGACAGAACAATGAGCAGTTCTTC. It encodes CASSLLPGQNNEQFF. The chain uses TRBV5-1 and TRBJ2-1; 7 positions agree with TRBD1. V was clipped by 1 base and J by 5 bases; unmatched bases: 6. The germline gives CDR1 SGHRS, CDR2 YFSETQ. The length of the CDR3 is 15 residues.

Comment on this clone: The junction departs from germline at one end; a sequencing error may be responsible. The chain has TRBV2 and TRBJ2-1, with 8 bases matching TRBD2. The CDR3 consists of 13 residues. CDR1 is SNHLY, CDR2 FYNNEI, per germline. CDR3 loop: CASSATFAGGLVF. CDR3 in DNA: TGTGCCAGCAGCGCCACCTTTGCGGGAGGTTTGGTCTTC.

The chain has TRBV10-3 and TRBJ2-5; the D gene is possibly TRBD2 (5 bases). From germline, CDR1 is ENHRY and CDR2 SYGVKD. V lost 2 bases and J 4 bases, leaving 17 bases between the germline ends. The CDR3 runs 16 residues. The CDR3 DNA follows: TGTGCCATCAGTGAGAGGTCTCGGGGAGCAGTAGAGACCCAGTACTTC. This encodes CAISERSRGAVETQYF.

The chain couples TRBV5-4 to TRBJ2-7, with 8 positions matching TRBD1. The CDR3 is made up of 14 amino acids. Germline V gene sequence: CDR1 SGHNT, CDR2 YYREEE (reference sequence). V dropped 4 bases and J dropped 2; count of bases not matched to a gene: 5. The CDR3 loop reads CASSPRDRTYEQYF. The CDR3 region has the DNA TGTGCCAGCAGCCCCCGGGACAGGACCTACGAGCAGTACTTC.

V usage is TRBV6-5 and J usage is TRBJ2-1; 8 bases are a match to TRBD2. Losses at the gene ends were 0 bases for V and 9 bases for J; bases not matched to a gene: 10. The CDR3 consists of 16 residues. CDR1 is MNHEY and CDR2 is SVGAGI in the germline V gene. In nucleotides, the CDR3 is TGTGCCAGCAGTTACTCGATGACTAGCGAGTATGTTGAGCAGTTCTTC. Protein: CASSYSMTSEYVEQFF.

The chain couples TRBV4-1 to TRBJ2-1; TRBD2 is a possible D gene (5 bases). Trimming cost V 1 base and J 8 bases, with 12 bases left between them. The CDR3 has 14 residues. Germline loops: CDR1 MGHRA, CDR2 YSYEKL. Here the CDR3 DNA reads TGCGCCAGCAGCCAAGGGGAGATGGGCTATGAGCAGTTCTTC. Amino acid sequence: CASSQGEMGYEQFF.

The CDR3 loop is CASSQRTGEQYF. In nucleotides, the CDR3 is TGTGCCAGCAGCCAGAGGACAGGGGAGCAGTACTTC. This sequence joins TRBV5-4 and TRBJ2-5; 9 bases are a match to TRBD1. Germline V gene sequence: CDR1 SGHNT, CDR2 YYREEE (reference sequence). The CDR3 sequence is 12 residues long. V lost 4 bases, J lost 11 bases, and 6 bases stayed unmatched.

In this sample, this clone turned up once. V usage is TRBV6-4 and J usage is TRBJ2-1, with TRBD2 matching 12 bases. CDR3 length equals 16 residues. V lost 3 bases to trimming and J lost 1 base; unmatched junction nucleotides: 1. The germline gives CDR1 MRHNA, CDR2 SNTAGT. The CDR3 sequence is CASSETSGSSYNEQFF. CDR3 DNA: TGTGCCAGCAGTGAGACTAGCGGGAGTTCCTACAATGAGCAGTTCTTC.

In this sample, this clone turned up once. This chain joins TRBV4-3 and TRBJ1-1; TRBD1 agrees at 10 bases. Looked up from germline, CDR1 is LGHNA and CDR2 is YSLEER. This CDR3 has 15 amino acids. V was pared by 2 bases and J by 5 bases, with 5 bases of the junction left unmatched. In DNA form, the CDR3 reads TGCGCCAGCAGCCAACCCGGGACAGGGGAAACTGAAGCTTTCTTT. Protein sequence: CASSQPGTGETEAFF.

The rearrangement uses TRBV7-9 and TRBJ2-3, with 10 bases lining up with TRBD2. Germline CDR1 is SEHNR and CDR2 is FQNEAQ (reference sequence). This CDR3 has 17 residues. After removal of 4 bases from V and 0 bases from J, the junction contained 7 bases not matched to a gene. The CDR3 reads CASSSSGLAASTDTQYF. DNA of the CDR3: TGTGCCAGCAGCTCGTCTGGACTAGCGGCAAGCACAGATACGCAGTATTTT.

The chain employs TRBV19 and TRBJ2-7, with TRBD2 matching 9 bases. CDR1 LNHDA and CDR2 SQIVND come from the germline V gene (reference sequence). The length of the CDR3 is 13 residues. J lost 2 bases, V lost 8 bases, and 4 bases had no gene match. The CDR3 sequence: CASGIAGAYEQYF. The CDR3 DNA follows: TGTGCCAGTGGGATAGCGGGAGCCTACGAGCAGTACTTC.

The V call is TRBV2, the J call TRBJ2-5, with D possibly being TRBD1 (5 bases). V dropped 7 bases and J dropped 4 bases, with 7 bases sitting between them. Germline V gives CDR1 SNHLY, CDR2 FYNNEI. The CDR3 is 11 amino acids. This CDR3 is CASTRVETQYF. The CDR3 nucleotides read TGTGCCAGCACCAGGGTAGAGACCCAGTACTTC.

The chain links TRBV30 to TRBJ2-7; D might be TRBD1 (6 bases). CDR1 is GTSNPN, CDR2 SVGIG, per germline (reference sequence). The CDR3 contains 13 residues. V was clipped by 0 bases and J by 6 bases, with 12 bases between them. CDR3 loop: CAWSVSRGSEQYF. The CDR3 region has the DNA TGTGCCTGGAGTGTTAGTAGGGGGAGCGAGCAGTACTTC.

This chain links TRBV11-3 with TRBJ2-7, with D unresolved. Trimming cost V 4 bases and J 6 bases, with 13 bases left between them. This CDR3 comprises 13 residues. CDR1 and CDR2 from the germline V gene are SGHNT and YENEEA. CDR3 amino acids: CASSSILAPEQYF. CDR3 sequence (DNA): TGTGCCAGCAGCTCTATCCTTGCCCCCGAGCAGTACTTC.

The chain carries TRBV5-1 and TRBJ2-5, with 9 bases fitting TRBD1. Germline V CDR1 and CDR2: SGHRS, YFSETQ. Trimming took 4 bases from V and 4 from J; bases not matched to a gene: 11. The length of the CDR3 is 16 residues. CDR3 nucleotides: TGCGCCAGCAGCGCCACAGGGGGCGCGTTCATAGAGACCCAGTACTTC. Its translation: CASSATGGAFIETQYF.

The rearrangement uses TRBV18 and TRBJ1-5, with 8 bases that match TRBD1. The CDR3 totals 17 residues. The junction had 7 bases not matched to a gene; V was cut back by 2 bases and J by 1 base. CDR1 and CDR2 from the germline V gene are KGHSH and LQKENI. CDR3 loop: CASSPSADRGSNQPQHF. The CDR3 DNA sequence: TGTGCCAGCTCACCATCCGCCGACAGGGGAAGCAATCAGCCCCAGCATTTT.

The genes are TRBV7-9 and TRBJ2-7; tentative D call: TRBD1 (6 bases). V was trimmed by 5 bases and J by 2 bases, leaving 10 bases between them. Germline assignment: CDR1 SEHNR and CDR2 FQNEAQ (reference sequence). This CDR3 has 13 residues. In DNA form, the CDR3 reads TGTGCCAGCAGCCGAGGACAGACCTACGAGCAGTACTTC. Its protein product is CASSRGQTYEQYF.

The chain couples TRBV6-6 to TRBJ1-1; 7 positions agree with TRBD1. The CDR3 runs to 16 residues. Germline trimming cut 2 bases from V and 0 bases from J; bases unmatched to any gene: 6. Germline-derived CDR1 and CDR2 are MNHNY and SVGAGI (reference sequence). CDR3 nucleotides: TGTGCCAGCAGTTACGCTCCGACAGGGATGAACACTGAAGCTTTCTTT. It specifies CASSYAPTGMNTEAFF.

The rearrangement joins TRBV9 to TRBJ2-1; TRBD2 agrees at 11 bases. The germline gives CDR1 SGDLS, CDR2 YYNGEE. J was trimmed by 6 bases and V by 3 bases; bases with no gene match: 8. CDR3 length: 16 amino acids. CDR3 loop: CASSEVAGGPINEQFF. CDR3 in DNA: TGTGCCAGCAGCGAGGTAGCGGGAGGGCCGATCAATGAGCAGTTCTTC. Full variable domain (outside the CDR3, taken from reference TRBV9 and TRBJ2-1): DSGVTQTPKHLITATGQRVTLRCSPRSGDLSVYWYQQSLDQGLQFLIQYYNGEERAKGNILERFSAQQFPDLHSELNLSSLELGDSALYFCASSEVAGGPINEQFFGPGTRLTVL.

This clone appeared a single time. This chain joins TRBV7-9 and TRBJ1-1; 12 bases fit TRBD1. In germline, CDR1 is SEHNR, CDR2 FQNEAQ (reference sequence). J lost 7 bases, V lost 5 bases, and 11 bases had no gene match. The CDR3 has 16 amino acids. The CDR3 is CASSLNPGQGANEAFF. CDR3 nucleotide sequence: TGTGCCAGCAGCCTCAATCCGGGACAGGGGGCGAATGAAGCTTTCTTT.

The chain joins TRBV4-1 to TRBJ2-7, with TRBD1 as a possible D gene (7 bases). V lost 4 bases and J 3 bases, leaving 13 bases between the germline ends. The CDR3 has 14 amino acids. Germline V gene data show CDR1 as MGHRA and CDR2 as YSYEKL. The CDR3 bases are TGCGCCAGCAGCCCGCCGGGGGACAGCTACGAGCAGTACTTC. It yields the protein CASSPPGDSYEQYF.

The CDR3 spells CAIRRQGNTEAFF. CDR3 DNA: TGTGCCATCAGGAGACAGGGGAACACTGAAGCTTTCTTT. The rearrangement links TRBV10-3 to TRBJ1-1, with TRBD1 matching over 7 bases. The length of the CDR3 is 13 residues. The J segment lost 1 base and the V segment lost 6 bases, leaving 2 bases of the junction unmatched. Germline CDR1 and CDR2: ENHRY and SYGVKD.

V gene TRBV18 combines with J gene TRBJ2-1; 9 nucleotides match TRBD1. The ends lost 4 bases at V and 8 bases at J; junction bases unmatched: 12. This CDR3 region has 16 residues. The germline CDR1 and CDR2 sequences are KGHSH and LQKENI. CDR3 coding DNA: TGTGCCAGCTCACAACCGGGACAGGGACTTAGAGATGAGCAGTTCTTC. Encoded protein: CASSQPGQGLRDEQFF. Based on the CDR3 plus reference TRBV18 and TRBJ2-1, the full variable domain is NAGVMQNPRHLVRRRGQEARLRCSPMKGHSHVYWYRQLPEEGLKFMVYLQKENIIDESGMPKERFSAEFPKEGPSILRIQQVVRGDSAAYFCASSQPGQGLRDEQFFGPGTRLTVL.

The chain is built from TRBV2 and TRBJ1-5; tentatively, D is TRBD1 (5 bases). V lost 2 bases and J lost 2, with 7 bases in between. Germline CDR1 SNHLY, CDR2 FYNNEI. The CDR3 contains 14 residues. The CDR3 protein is CASSERGGNQPQHF. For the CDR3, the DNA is TGTGCCAGCAGTGAACGGGGGGGCAATCAGCCCCAGCATTTT.

This CDR3 is CASSSLTGSRHGYTF. The CDR3 region has the DNA TGTGCCAGCAGCTCTCTTACAGGGTCCCGTCATGGCTACACCTTC. This rearrangement joins TRBV7-8 to TRBJ1-2, with a tentative D call TRBD1 (6 bases). The CDR3 has 15 residues. Per the germline V gene, CDR1 is SGHVS and CDR2 is FQNEAQ. The ends were cut back, 4 bases at V and 6 bases at J, with 18 bases in the middle.

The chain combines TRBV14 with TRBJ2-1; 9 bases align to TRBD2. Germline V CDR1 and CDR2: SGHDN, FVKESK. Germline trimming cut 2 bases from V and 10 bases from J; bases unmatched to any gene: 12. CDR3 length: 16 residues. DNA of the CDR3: TGTGCCAGCAGCCAAAGAATTAGCGGGAGCCACAGCGAGCAGTTCTTC. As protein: CASSQRISGSHSEQFF. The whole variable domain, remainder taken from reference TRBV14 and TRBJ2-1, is EAGVTQFPSHSVIEKGQTVTLRCDPISGHDNLYWYRRVMGKEIKFLLHFVKESKQDESGMPNNRFLAERTGGTYSTLKVQPAELEDSGVYFCASSQRISGSHSEQFFGPGTRLTVL.

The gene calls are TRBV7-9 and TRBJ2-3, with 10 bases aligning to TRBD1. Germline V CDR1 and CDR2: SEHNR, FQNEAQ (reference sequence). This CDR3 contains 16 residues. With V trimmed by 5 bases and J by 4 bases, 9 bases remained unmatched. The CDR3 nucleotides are TGTGCCAGCAGCGGACCCGGGACAGGGGCGGCAGATACGCAGTATTTT. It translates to CASSGPGTGAADTQYF.